Following are 15 T cell receptor beta chains from one sample sequenced in a study of cytomegalovirus exposure and HLA in healthy donors. Use of 60 Vbeta and 13 Jbeta primers characterized the PCR. Produced via immunoSEQ multiplex PCR; TCRdb's table is partial and in-frame only. The table records around 75,000 clones, 78% of them present only once. Sequencing was performed on PBMCs. Receptor source: a man aged 40-49 years in good health and CMV-seronegative.

This clone was counted a few times. The chain carries TRBV6-6 and TRBJ1-3; 7 nucleotides line up with TRBD1. Germline V gives CDR1 MNHNY, CDR2 SVGAGI (reference sequence). Germline trimming cut 4 bases from V and 1 base from J; bases unmatched to any gene: 4. This CDR3 has 15 amino acids. CDR3 sequence reads: CASSWDSNSGNTIYF. The CDR3 nucleotides are TGTGCCAGCAGTTGGGACAGTAATTCTGGAAACACCATATATTTT.

The rearrangement uses TRBV6-5 and TRBJ1-2; TRBD1 aligns across 7 bases. The CDR3 consists of 13 residues. V trimming: 7 bases; J trimming: 4 bases; junction bases outside the gene matches: 6. Germline V CDR1 and CDR2: MNHEY, SVGAGI. This CDR3 is CASTLGGGYGYTF. CDR3 nucleotides: TGTGCCAGCACCCTAGGGGGCGGCTATGGCTACACCTTC.

The chain carries TRBV6-5 and TRBJ2-2, with 8 bases fitting TRBD2. This CDR3 comprises 16 residues. Per germline, CDR1 MNHEY and CDR2 SVGAGI. V lost 0 bases and J lost 4; bases outside the gene matches: 4. This CDR3 reads CASSYSWRGVTGELFF. CDR3 DNA sequence: TGTGCCAGCAGTTACTCGTGGCGGGGGGTCACCGGGGAGCTGTTTTTT.

This sequence joins TRBV9 and TRBJ2-2; 8 nucleotides agree with TRBD1. Germline V gene data show CDR1 as SGDLS and CDR2 as YYNGEE. The CDR3 has 16 amino acids. V lost 4 bases to trimming and J lost 2 bases; unmatched junction nucleotides: 7. The chain's CDR3 is CASSPRTGLNTGELFF. For the CDR3, the DNA is TGTGCCAGCAGCCCCCGGACAGGGCTAAACACCGGGGAGCTGTTTTTT.

This clone showed up just a few times. The J gene is TRBJ2-7, the V gene TRBV30; 11 positions match TRBD2. With V trimmed by 0 bases and J by 7 bases, 8 bases remained unmatched. The CDR3 loop spans 15 amino acids. Germline CDR1 and CDR2: GTSNPN and SVGIG (reference sequence). The CDR3 bases are TGTGCCTGGAGTGTACTGGACGCTAGCGGGAGGGAGCAGTACTTC. Amino acids: CAWSVLDASGREQYF.

Only one count was recorded for this clone. This chain links TRBV5-1 with TRBJ2-5; D gene ambiguous. The end of the DNA aligns better with TRBJ2-7, so the J call may be wrong. The CDR3 sequence is 15 residues long. Germline lookup yields CDR1 SGHRS and CDR2 YFSETQ. The CDR3, as DNA: TGCGCCAGCAGCTTGGGGGCAGAAGGTTCCTACGAGCAGTACTTC. Translating gives CASSLGAEGSYEQYF.

The rearrangement links TRBV6-6 to TRBJ1-5; D not certain. CDR1 is MNHNY, CDR2 SVGAGI, per germline (reference sequence). Trimming left V 10 bases short and J 2 bases short, with 15 bases between. There are 14 residues in the CDR3. The CDR3 bases are TGTGCCACCCACGGGGAGGGTGGCAATCAGCCCCAGCATTTT. Residues: CATHGEGGNQPQHF.

This chain joins TRBV7-9 and TRBJ2-7; TRBD1 might be the D (5 bases). V gave up 1 base and J gave up 3 bases, with 13 bases separating them. Germline V gene sequence: CDR1 SEHNR, CDR2 FQNEAQ (reference sequence). This CDR3 region has 15 residues. The CDR3 DNA sequence: TGTGCCAGCAGCTTAGGGGCCAGGGCGGACTACGAGCAGTACTTC. Amino acids: CASSLGARADYEQYF.

This chain joins TRBV7-3 and TRBJ1-2; D unclear. CDR1 is SGHTA and CDR2 is FQGTGA in the germline V gene. V was trimmed by 3 bases and J by 7 bases, leaving 15 bases between them. The CDR3 is 14 amino acids. CDR3 sequence: CASSLGPLSGGYTF. For the CDR3, the DNA is TGTGCCAGCAGCTTGGGCCCTCTGAGCGGTGGCTACACCTTC. The full variable domain, with the rest looked up from reference TRBV7-3 and TRBJ1-2, is GAGVSQTPSNKVTEKGKYVELRCDPISGHTALYWYRQSLGQGPEFLIYFQGTGAADDSGLPNDRFFAVRPEGSVSTLKIQRTERGDSAVYLCASSLGPLSGGYTFGSGTRLTVV.

V and J are TRBV6-6 and TRBJ1-2; D uncertain. Germline V gene lookup returns CDR1 MNHNY and CDR2 SVGAGI (reference sequence). CDR3 size: 12 residues. Trimming removed 5 bases from V and 8 bases from J, with 12 bases in between. CDR3 region: CASSDPSGGYTF. The CDR3 nucleotides are TGTGCCAGCAGTGACCCCTCGGGGGGCTACACCTTC.

The chain recombines TRBV6-6 with TRBJ2-7; TRBD1 is a possible D gene (8 bases). This CDR3 contains 14 residues. Germline assignment: CDR1 MNHNY and CDR2 SVGAGI (reference sequence). V shed 6 bases and J shed 2 bases, with 14 bases lying between them. As DNA, the CDR3 is TGTGCCAGCAGGACAGGGGAGGGGACCTACGAGCAGTACTTC. Translating it yields CASRTGEGTYEQYF.

This rearrangement joins TRBV6-4 to TRBJ1-1, with a weak D call TRBD1 (5 bases). The V end lost 8 bases, the J end lost 4 bases, and 17 bases lay between the germline ends. From germline, CDR1 is MRHNA and CDR2 SNTAGT. CDR3 size: 14 residues. CDR3 DNA: TGTGCCAGCCGCCCCGGGACTACGGGCACTGAAGCTTTCTTT. Amino acids: CASRPGTTGTEAFF.

This clone was seen only a few times. The J gene is TRBJ1-5, the V gene TRBV28, with 10 bases that match TRBD1. The CDR3 has 15 residues. Germline CDR1 and CDR2: MDHEN and SYDVKM. With 4 bases clipped from V and 6 bases from J, the junction kept 6 bases outside the gene matches. The CDR3 nucleotides read TGTGCCAGCAGTTCGCAGACAGGGGGCAGTCAGCCCCAGCATTTT. It is translated as CASSSQTGGSQPQHF. Looking up the rest from reference TRBV28 and TRBJ1-5 gives the full variable domain: DVKVTQSSRYLVKRTGEKVFLECVQDMDHENMFWYRQDPGLGLRLIYFSYDVKMKEKGDIPEGYSVSREKKERFSLILESASTNQTSMYLCASSSQTGGSQPQHFGDGTRLSIL.

The genes are TRBV19 and TRBJ1-5, with D hard to call. Looked up from germline, CDR1 is LNHDA and CDR2 is SQIVND (reference sequence). With 7 bases removed from V and 2 bases from J, the gap between germline ends came to 15 bases. The CDR3 is made up of 15 amino acids. DNA of the CDR3: TGTGCCAGTATAGATAGTAGGCAGGGCAATCAGCCCCAGCATTTT. Translating gives CASIDSRQGNQPQHF.

V and J are TRBV4-3 and TRBJ2-3; 11 bases are shared with TRBD1. This CDR3 contains 16 residues. V was clipped by 0 bases and J by 5 bases; unmatched bases: 4. The germline gives CDR1 LGHNA, CDR2 YSLEER. CDR3 sequence: CASSQDKGTGGDTQYF. CDR3 in DNA: TGCGCCAGCAGCCAAGATAAGGGGACAGGGGGAGATACGCAGTATTTT.